The clone carrying this TCR beta chain was observed a few times. Its antigen is unknown. Germline assignment: CDR1 LNHDA and CDR2 SQIVND (reference sequence). Trimming removed 1 base from V and 1 base from J, with 5 bases in between. The CDR3 is 14 amino acids. At the end of about ten days of culture, CD4+ T cells were isolated. This sample was included in a study of vaccination effects on CD4 cells after COVID-19. Only in-frame clones appear in the TCRdb table, and some are missing; sequencing was by immunoSEQ multiplex PCR. The sample shows 45,000 to 75,000 clones, roughly 80% of them seen only once.

The V call is TRBV19, the J call TRBJ1-5; D is unresolved. This sequence originates from a human donor who received a COVID-19 vaccine. This material consisted of CD4+ T cells from PBMCs cultured without peptide, taken before COVID-19 vaccination. For the CDR3, the DNA is TGTGCCAGTAGTATAGGCGTGAGCAATCAGCCCCAGCATTTT. Amino acids: CASSIGVSNQPQHF.